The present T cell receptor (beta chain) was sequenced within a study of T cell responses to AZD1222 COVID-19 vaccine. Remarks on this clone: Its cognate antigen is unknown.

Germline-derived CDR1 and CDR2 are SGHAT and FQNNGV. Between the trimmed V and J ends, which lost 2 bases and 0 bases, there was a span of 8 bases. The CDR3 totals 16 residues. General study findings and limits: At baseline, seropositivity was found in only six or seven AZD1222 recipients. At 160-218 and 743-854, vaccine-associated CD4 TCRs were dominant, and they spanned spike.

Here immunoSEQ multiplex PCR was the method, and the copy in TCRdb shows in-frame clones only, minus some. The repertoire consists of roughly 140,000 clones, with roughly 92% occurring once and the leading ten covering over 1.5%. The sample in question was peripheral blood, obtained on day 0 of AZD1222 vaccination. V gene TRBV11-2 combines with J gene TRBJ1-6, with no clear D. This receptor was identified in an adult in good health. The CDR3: CASSLRLSSYNSPLHF. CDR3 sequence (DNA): TGTGCCAGCAGCTTAAGATTAAGCTCCTATAATTCACCCCTCCACTTT.